This is a list of T cell receptor beta chains from one sample in a study of blood T cells in healthy people across ages. TCRdb processed the 5' RACE reads anew with MiXCR; each CDR3 protein has one entry. The sample shows under 1,100,000 distinct CDR3 sequences, approximately 25% of them seen only once. These data also featured in a second study, about T cells of mothers and their children.

The sample consisted of blood. The receptors derive from a girl aged 2-10 years in good health. CDR3s include the opening cysteine and the closing phenylalanine or tryptophan. D genes are given only for firm matches. Clone size is shown for a subset of rows, as once, few, many or a class of expanded clone.

V: TRBV6-6
J: TRBJ1-3
D: -
size: -
CDR3: CASREGTRNTIYF
DNA: TGTGCCAGCAGGGAGGGAACAAGAAACACCATATATTTT

V: TRBV9
J: TRBJ2-1
D: -
size: few
CDR3: CASSPDGDEQFF
DNA: TGTGCCAGCAGCCCAGATGGGGATGAGCAGTTCTTC

V: TRBV7-9
J: TRBJ1-2
D: -
size: -
CDR3: CASSSSMESSNYGYTF
DNA: TGTGCCAGCAGCTCCTCGATGGAGAGTTCGAACTATGGCTACACCTTC

V: TRBV7-9
J: TRBJ2-7
D: TRBD1
size: -
CDR3: CASSFLPGQLKDYEQYF
DNA: TGTGCCAGCAGCTTCTTACCGGGACAGCTAAAGGATTACGAGCAGTACTTC

V: TRBV11-1
J: TRBJ2-1
D: TRBD2
size: -
CDR3: CASSSRLALYNEQFF
DNA: TGTGCCAGCAGCTCCAGACTAGCTCTCTACAATGAGCAGTTCTTC

V: TRBV27
J: TRBJ2-1
D: -
size: -
CDR3: CASSATRSYGNEQFF
DNA: TGTGCCAGCAGTGCTACCAGGTCCTATGGGAATGAGCAGTTCTTC

V: TRBV6-5
J: TRBJ2-6
D: TRBD1
size: -
CDR3: CASSYALGTGRSGANVLTF
DNA: TGTGCCAGCAGTTACGCCCTCGGGACAGGGCGATCTGGGGCCAACGTCCTGACTTTC

V: TRBV3-1
J: TRBJ2-7
D: TRBD2
size: -
CDR3: CASSQEWDYKYEQYF
DNA: TGTGCCAGCAGCCAAGAATGGGACTACAAATACGAGCAGTACTTC

V: TRBV14
J: TRBJ1-4
D: -
size: -
CDR3: CASSQGAWDEEKLFF
DNA: TGTGCCAGCAGCCAGGGCGCGTGGGATGAAGAAAAACTGTTTTTT

V: TRBV6-6
J: TRBJ1-5
D: TRBD1
size: -
CDR3: CASSYPADRNNQPQHF
DNA: TGTGCCAGCAGTTATCCTGCGGACAGGAACAATCAGCCCCAGCATTTT

V: TRBV7-2
J: TRBJ2-6
D: TRBD1
size: -
CDR3: CASSLEPTGSGANVLTF
DNA: TGTGCCAGCAGCTTAGAGCCGACAGGGTCCGGGGCCAACGTCCTGACTTTC

V: TRBV4-1
J: TRBJ1-1
D: -
size: few
CDR3: CASSPSSFPGLTEAFF
DNA: TGCGCCAGCAGCCCCTCGTCCTTTCCGGGGCTTACTGAAGCTTTCTTT

V: TRBV27
J: TRBJ2-3
D: TRBD1
size: -
CDR3: CASRPSGGPLTDTQYF
DNA: TGTGCCAGCAGACCATCAGGGGGCCCCCTCACAGATACGCAGTATTTT

V: TRBV29-1
J: TRBJ2-3
D: TRBD1
size: few
CDR3: CSAGQGDTQYF
DNA: TGCAGCGCTGGACAGGGCGATACGCAGTATTTT

V: TRBV20-1
J: TRBJ2-3
D: TRBD2
size: -
CDR3: CSAPKGVAGVDTQYF
DNA: TGCAGTGCCCCCAAGGGAGTAGCGGGGGTAGATACGCAGTATTTT

V: TRBV19
J: TRBJ1-3
D: -
size: few
CDR3: CASSKITGCGNTIYF
DNA: TGTGCCAGTAGTAAAATTACAGGGTGTGGAAACACCATATATTTT

V: TRBV5-1
J: TRBJ2-5
D: -
size: few
CDR3: CASSRGLEPEETQYF
DNA: TGCGCCAGCAGCCGGGGGTTGGAGCCCGAAGAGACCCAGTACTTC

V: TRBV3-1
J: TRBJ2-7
D: -
size: few
CDR3: CASSQFSYEQYF
DNA: TGTGCCAGCAGCCAATTCTCCTACGAGCAGTACTTC

V: TRBV12-3/TRBV12-4
J: TRBJ1-5
D: -
size: -
CDR3: CASRGGEYQPQHF
DNA: TGTGCCAGCAGGGGGGGGGAGTATCAGCCCCAGCATTTT

V: TRBV7-2
J: TRBJ1-1
D: -
size: many
CDR3: CASSLGAFF
DNA: TGTGCCAGCAGCTTAGGAGCTTTCTTT